This TCR beta chain was identified in a study of T-cell memory formation after mild COVID-19. Germline CDR1 SGHRS, CDR2 YFSETQ. The length of the CDR3 is 16 residues. The ends were cut back, 2 bases at V and 0 bases at J, with 13 bases in the middle. TCRdb itself ran the 5' RACE reads through MiXCR, one entry per CDR3 protein. The sample lists about 400,000 distinct CDR3 sequences; around a quarter were seen once. Study findings and constraints: Prior to infection, memory already included some responding clones, suggesting cross-reactive memory joined.

This clonotype occurred a few times. Antigen specificity is unknown. The chain recombines TRBV5-1 with TRBJ2-3; maybe TRBD1 (5 bases). The sequencing sample was made of PBMCs or a T cell subset sorted from them (not recorded which). This sequence originates from an adult woman who had mild COVID-19 (a few samples of this study predate the infection). Cell type and time point are not known. For the CDR3, the DNA is TGCGCCAGCAGCTTAGGGGCTGACGCTAGCACAGATACGCAGTATTTT. Encoded protein: CASSLGADASTDTQYF. Complete variable domain (other parts from reference TRBV5-1 and TRBJ2-3): KAGVTQTPRYLIKTRGQQVTLSCSPISGHRSVSWYQQTPGQGLQFLFEYFSETQRNKGNFPGRFSGRQFSNSRSEMNVSTLELGDSALYLCASSLGADASTDTQYFGPGTRLTVL.